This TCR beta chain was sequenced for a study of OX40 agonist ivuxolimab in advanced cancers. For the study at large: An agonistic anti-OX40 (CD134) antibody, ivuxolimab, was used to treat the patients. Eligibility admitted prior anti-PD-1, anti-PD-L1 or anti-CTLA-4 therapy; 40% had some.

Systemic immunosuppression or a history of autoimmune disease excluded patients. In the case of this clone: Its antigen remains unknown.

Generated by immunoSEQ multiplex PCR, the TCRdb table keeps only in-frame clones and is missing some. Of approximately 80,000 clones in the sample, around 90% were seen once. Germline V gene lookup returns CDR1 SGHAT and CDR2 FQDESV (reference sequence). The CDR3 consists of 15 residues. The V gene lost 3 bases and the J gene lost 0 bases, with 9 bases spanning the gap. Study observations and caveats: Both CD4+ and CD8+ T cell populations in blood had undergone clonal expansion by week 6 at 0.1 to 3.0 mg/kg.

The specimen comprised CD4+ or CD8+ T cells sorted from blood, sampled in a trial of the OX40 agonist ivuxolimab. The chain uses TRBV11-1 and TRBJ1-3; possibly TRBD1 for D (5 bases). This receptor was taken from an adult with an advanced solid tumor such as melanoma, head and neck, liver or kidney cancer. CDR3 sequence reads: CASSLQGGSGNTIYF. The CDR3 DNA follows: TGTGCCAGCAGCTTGCAGGGAGGCTCTGGAAACACCATATATTTT.